This record concerns one T cell receptor beta chain sequence. The CDR3 loop spans 15 amino acids. Germline assignment: CDR1 SGDLS and CDR2 YYNGEE. Deletions cut 0 bases from V and 6 bases from J, with 16 bases between. Produced via immunoSEQ multiplex PCR; TCRdb's table is partial and in-frame only. Altogether 150,000 or so clones are present, 70% to 80% being singletons, with the ten largest covering 8.1%. This sample was taken from a study of blood T cell repertoires in COVID-19. The Seattle site enrolled patients during active infection and followed them longitudinally. Sequencing input: peripheral blood. The clonotype originates from a woman in her sixties with COVID-19, enrolled during active disease. The rearrangement uses TRBV9 and TRBJ2-7; TRBD2 might be the D (6 bases). CDR3 in amino acids: CASSVGLLGGAEQYF. The CDR3 nucleotides are TGTGCCAGCAGCGTAGGACTTCTCGGAGGGGCCGAGCAGTACTTC.